Below, 21 T cell receptor beta chains from the same sample are listed, as sequenced in a study of cytomegalovirus exposure and HLA in healthy donors. Vbeta (60) and Jbeta (13) primers were used in the PCR. Produced via immunoSEQ multiplex PCR; TCRdb's table is partial and in-frame only. The sample includes approximately 79,000 clones, over 65% seen only once; the top ten take under 10%. The material sequenced was PBMCs. The receptor set was obtained from a man aged 40-49 years in good health and CMV-seropositive.

V gene TRBV7-9 combines with J gene TRBJ1-4, with 9 bases matching TRBD1. The CDR3 is 16 amino acids. Per the germline V gene, CDR1 is SEHNR and CDR2 is FQNEAQ (reference sequence). Trimming took 6 bases from V and 8 from J; bases not matched to a gene: 13. CDR3 DNA: TGTGCCAGCAGACCGTACCGGGACAGGGATAGGGAAAAACTGTTTTTT. Its protein is CASRPYRDRDREKLFF.

The V gene is TRBV2, the J gene TRBJ1-6; possible D gene TRBD1, 5 bases. Germline V gives CDR1 SNHLY, CDR2 FYNNEI. The CDR3 is 14 amino acids. Trimming removed 6 bases at V and 5 bases at J, with 11 bases between. The CDR3 nucleotides are TGTGCCAGCAGGTCAGGGTCTAATAATTCACCCCTCCACTTT. Protein sequence: CASRSGSNNSPLHF.

This rearrangement joins TRBV18 to TRBJ2-1; D is unresolved. The V end lost 1 base, the J end lost 9 bases, and 10 bases lay between the germline ends. The CDR3 is 13 residues long. The germline gives CDR1 KGHSH, CDR2 LQKENI. CDR3 protein: CASSPRVRGEQFF. CDR3 DNA: TGTGCCAGCTCACCACGAGTGAGAGGTGAGCAGTTCTTC.

The rearrangement links TRBV5-5 to TRBJ2-3; 7 nucleotides align to TRBD2. J was trimmed by 1 base and V by 0 bases; bases with no gene match: 11. Germline V gives CDR1 SGHKS, CDR2 YYEKEE (reference sequence). The CDR3 contains 18 residues. The CDR3 sequence: CASSLEAVGGSRTDTQYF. CDR3 nucleotides: TGTGCCAGCAGCTTGGAGGCCGTCGGGGGGAGTCGCACAGATACGCAGTATTTT.

This clone was observed a handful of times. The rearrangement uses TRBV5-1 and TRBJ2-3, with 10 nucleotides matching TRBD2. In germline, CDR1 is SGHRS, CDR2 YFSETQ. The CDR3 covers 14 residues. V gave up 5 bases and J gave up 5 bases; unmatched junction bases: 5. DNA of the CDR3: TGCGCCAGCAGAAGAGCGGGGGGGGAAGATACGCAGTATTTT. As protein: CASRRAGGEDTQYF. The whole variable domain, remainder taken from reference TRBV5-1 and TRBJ2-3, is KAGVTQTPRYLIKTRGQQVTLSCSPISGHRSVSWYQQTPGQGLQFLFEYFSETQRNKGNFPGRFSGRQFSNSRSEMNVSTLELGDSALYLCASRRAGGEDTQYFGPGTRLTVL.

This clone occurred a few times. The rearrangement links TRBV4-2 to TRBJ2-2; TRBD1 agrees at 12 bases. The junction had 3 bases not matched to a gene; V was cut back by 3 bases and J by 4 bases. This CDR3 has 16 residues. Per germline, CDR1 LGHNA and CDR2 YNFKEQ. The CDR3 loop reads CASSHTGQGATGELFF. The CDR3 nucleotides are TGTGCCAGCAGCCATACGGGACAGGGGGCCACCGGGGAGCTGTTTTTT.

The J gene is TRBJ2-3, the V gene TRBV5-4, with a weak D call TRBD1 (5 bases). Trimming left V 0 bases short and J 4 bases short, with 12 bases between. The CDR3 totals 15 residues. The germline CDR1 and CDR2 sequences are SGHNT and YYREEE (reference sequence). The CDR3 region has the DNA TGTGCCAGCAGCTTGGGGTTTCAGGGCTCAGATACGCAGTATTTT. It encodes CASSLGFQGSDTQYF. The full variable domain, rest sourced from reference TRBV5-4 and TRBJ2-3, is ETGVTQSPTHLIKTRGQQVTLRCSSQSGHNTVSWYQQALGQGPQFIFQYYREEENGRGNFPPRFSGLQFPNYSSELNVNALELDDSALYLCASSLGFQGSDTQYFGPGTRLTVL.

V usage is TRBV6-4 and J usage is TRBJ2-3, with a tentative D call TRBD2 (6 bases). Germline CDR1 reads MRHNA; CDR2 reads SNTAGT. This CDR3 has 16 residues. V lost 2 bases to trimming and J lost 1 base, with 13 bases between them. In DNA form, the CDR3 reads TGTGCCAGCAGTGACGATGGAGGGGCTGGCACAGATACGCAGTATTTT. Translating gives CASSDDGGAGTDTQYF.

The rearrangement uses TRBV19 and TRBJ1-5; 7 bases align to TRBD1. J gave up 0 bases and V 5 bases, and 7 bases lay outside the gene matches. CDR3 length: 16 amino acids. Germline assignment: CDR1 LNHDA and CDR2 SQIVND (reference sequence). CDR3 DNA: TGTGCCAGTAGTGAGGGACAGTCCTATAGCAATCAGCCCCAGCATTTT. Protein product: CASSEGQSYSNQPQHF.

This clone was counted only a few times. V gene TRBV4-2 combines with J gene TRBJ1-5; 11 bases map to TRBD1. This CDR3 spans 16 amino acids. The junction had 4 bases not matched to a gene; V was cut back by 4 bases and J by 2 bases. Germline assignment: CDR1 LGHNA and CDR2 YNFKEQ. DNA of the CDR3: TGTGCCAGCAGCCGAGGACAGGGGGCAGGCAATCAGCCCCAGCATTTT. Translated, it gives CASSRGQGAGNQPQHF.

The V and J genes are TRBV27 and TRBJ2-7, with 11 nucleotides matching TRBD2. Germline V gene data show CDR1 as MNHEY and CDR2 as SMNVEV (reference sequence). Losses at the gene ends were 6 bases for V and 1 base for J; bases not matched to a gene: 8. The CDR3 runs to 16 residues. DNA of the CDR3: TGTGCCAGCAGCACCCTGGGACTAGCGGCTTCCTACGAGCAGTACTTC. This sequence encodes CASSTLGLAASYEQYF.

This chain uses TRBV28 with TRBJ2-3; 8 bases line up with TRBD2. The J segment lost 4 bases and the V segment lost 3 bases, leaving 3 bases of the junction unmatched. The CDR3 is 14 amino acids. Germline V gene lookup returns CDR1 MDHEN and CDR2 SYDVKM. CDR3 region: CASSLTSESDTQYF. The DNA of the CDR3 is TGTGCCAGCAGTTTGACTAGCGAATCAGATACGCAGTATTTT.

This chain connects TRBV5-1 to TRBJ1-1; the D is unclear. This CDR3 has 15 residues. CDR1 is SGHRS, CDR2 YFSETQ, per germline. Between the trimmed V and J ends, which lost 5 bases and 4 bases, there was a span of 18 bases. The CDR3 sequence is CASRLSPIPSTEAFF. DNA of the CDR3: TGCGCCAGCAGACTCTCCCCGATACCGAGCACTGAAGCTTTCTTT. Full variable domain (missing parts from reference TRBV5-1 and TRBJ1-1): KAGVTQTPRYLIKTRGQQVTLSCSPISGHRSVSWYQQTPGQGLQFLFEYFSETQRNKGNFPGRFSGRQFSNSRSEMNVSTLELGDSALYLCASRLSPIPSTEAFFGQGTRLTVV.

This clone was seen more than once but under ten times. This sequence joins TRBV20-1 and TRBJ1-1; TRBD1 might be the D (6 bases). The CDR3 length is 11 residues. Deletions cut 6 bases from V and 11 bases from J, with 16 bases between. Germline CDR1 is DFQATT and CDR2 is SNEGSKA (reference sequence). This CDR3 is CSAGGARGAFF. The DNA for the CDR3 is TGCAGTGCCGGGGGGGCTCGGGGGGCTTTCTTT.

The V call is TRBV23-1, the J call TRBJ2-6; possibly TRBD2 for D (5 bases). TRBV23-1 is recorded as an ORF, its role being uncertain. With 3 bases removed from V and 0 bases from J, the gap between germline ends came to 18 bases. CDR3 length: 19 residues. CDR3 nucleotide sequence: TGCGCCAGCAGTCAGATACGTGTGACGGGGAGCTCTGGGGCCAACGTCCTGACTTTC. It specifies CASSQIRVTGSSGANVLTF.

This chain uses TRBV9 with TRBJ2-5, with 16 bases that match TRBD2. CDR1 and CDR2 from the germline V gene are SGDLS and YYNGEE. V lost 4 bases, J lost 2 bases, and 8 bases stayed unmatched. CDR3 length: 18 residues. CDR3: CASSPGTSGGVGQETQYF. In DNA form, the CDR3 reads TGTGCCAGCAGCCCAGGGACTAGCGGGGGGGTGGGGCAAGAGACCCAGTACTTC.

This clone came up a few times. V is TRBV7-9 and J is TRBJ1-1, with a possible D match to TRBD1 (6 bases). Trimming left V 6 bases short and J 7 bases short, with 9 bases between. The CDR3 spans 11 residues. Germline V gene lookup returns CDR1 SEHNR and CDR2 FQNEAQ (reference sequence). The CDR3 region is CASSPRGEAFF. In nucleotides, the CDR3 is TGTGCCAGCAGTCCCAGGGGTGAAGCTTTCTTT. The whole variable domain, filled in from reference TRBV7-9 and TRBJ1-1, reads DTGVSQNPRHKITKRGQNVTFRCDPISEHNRLYWYRQTLGQGPEFLTYFQNEAQLEKSRLLSDRFSAERPKGSFSTLEIQRTEQGDSAMYLCASSPRGEAFFGQGTRLTVV.

The gene calls are TRBV6-4 and TRBJ2-1; 8 nucleotides match TRBD2. J gave up 0 bases and V 9 bases, and 7 bases lay outside the gene matches. Germline V gene sequence: CDR1 MRHNA, CDR2 SNTAGT. The CDR3 has 15 amino acids. CDR3 coding DNA: TGTGCCAGTTCGACTAGCGCGAGCTCCTACAATGAGCAGTTCTTC. As protein: CASSTSASSYNEQFF.

The chain carries TRBV27 and TRBJ1-1; 7 nucleotides align to TRBD1. Germline CDR1 MNHEY, CDR2 SMNVEV (reference sequence). CDR3 size: 14 residues. V shed 7 bases, J shed 5 bases, and the junction held 10 bases outside the gene matches. CDR3 region: CASTPTGLGTEAFF. CDR3 DNA: TGTGCCAGCACCCCGACAGGGTTGGGAACTGAAGCTTTCTTT.

The chain recombines TRBV6-4 with TRBJ2-1; 9 bases fit TRBD2. The CDR3 totals 15 residues. The J segment lost 7 bases and the V segment lost 6 bases, leaving 10 bases of the junction unmatched. The germline gives CDR1 MRHNA, CDR2 SNTAGT. Written as DNA, the CDR3 is TGTGCCAGCAGCCCGGGACTAGCTACCCAAAATGAGCAGTTCTTC. This gives the protein CASSPGLATQNEQFF.

This clone was seen only once. This chain connects TRBV7-9 to TRBJ2-3, with D possibly matching TRBD2 (6 bases). Trimming removed 4 bases at V and 1 base at J, with 15 bases between. Germline V CDR1 and CDR2: SEHNR, FQNEAQ (reference sequence). The length of the CDR3 is 16 residues. The CDR3 spells CASSSDGTFRTDTQYF. The DNA of the CDR3 is TGTGCCAGCAGCTCGGACGGGACTTTTCGCACAGATACGCAGTATTTT.